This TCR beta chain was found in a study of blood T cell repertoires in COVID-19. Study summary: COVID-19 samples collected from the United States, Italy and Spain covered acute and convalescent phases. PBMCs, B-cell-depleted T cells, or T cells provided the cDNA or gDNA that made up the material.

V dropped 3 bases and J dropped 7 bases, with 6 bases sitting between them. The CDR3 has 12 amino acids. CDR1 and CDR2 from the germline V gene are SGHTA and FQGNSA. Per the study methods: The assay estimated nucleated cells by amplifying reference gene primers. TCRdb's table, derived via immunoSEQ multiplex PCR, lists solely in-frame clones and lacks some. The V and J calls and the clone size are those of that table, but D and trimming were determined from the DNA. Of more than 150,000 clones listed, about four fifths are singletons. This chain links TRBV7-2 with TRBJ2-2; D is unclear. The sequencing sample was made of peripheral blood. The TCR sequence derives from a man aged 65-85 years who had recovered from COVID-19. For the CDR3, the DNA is TGTGCCAGCAGCTTGTCAGTCGGGGAGCTGTTTTTT. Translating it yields CASSLSVGELFF.